The clone carrying this TCR beta chain has a handful of counts. The data were obtained in a study of blood T cell repertoires in COVID-19. Clones were read by immunoSEQ multiplex PCR, and TCRdb kept only the in-frame ones, dropping some. The data hold about 150,000 clones, with 80% to 90% observed a single time. Trimming cost V 5 bases and J 5 bases, with 16 bases left between them. The CDR3 is made up of 15 amino acids. Germline CDR1 reads SGHTA; CDR2 reads FQGNSA. The chain employs TRBV7-2 and TRBJ2-1; D possibly corresponds to TRBD2 (6 bases). The sequenced sample consisted of peripheral blood. This TCR derives from a man in his 70s with acute or convalescent COVID-19. The CDR3: CASSGSPGLNNEQFF. The CDR3 DNA is TGTGCCAGCAGCGGCTCACCGGGACTTAACAATGAGCAGTTCTTC.